The entry below describes one T cell receptor beta chain. Per the authors' pipeline: How many nucleated cells were present was estimated from reference gene primer amplification. Measured with immunoSEQ multiplex PCR; TCRdb has only the in-frame clones, and not every one. The V and J calls and clone size come from that table; D and trimming were worked out from the DNA. Found here are roughly 60,000 clones, just over 85% of them singletons; the top ten hold approximately 1.2%. These data are taken from a study of blood T cell repertoires in COVID-19. Study-level information: Samples of COVID-19 (acute and convalescent) were obtained from the United States, Italy and Spain. The cDNA or gDNA used as material had been derived from T cells, B-cell-depleted T cells, or PBMCs.

Germline CDR1 reads MNHEY; CDR2 reads SMNVEV (reference sequence). The ends lost 8 bases at V and 3 bases at J; junction bases unmatched: 25. This CDR3 has 20 residues. The chain carries TRBV27 and TRBJ1-1; 9 bases align to TRBD1. This sequence was found in a man aged 35 to 55 with acute or convalescent COVID-19. Specimen: peripheral blood. The CDR3 DNA reads as TGTGCCAGCGAGGTAGGGGGGATACGGACAGGGGCGACGAGAGACACTGAAGCTTTCTTT. It specifies CASEVGGIRTGATRDTEAFF.